This TCR beta chain was identified during a study of Ad26.COV2.S vaccination and SARS-CoV-2 variants. Notes on the study in general: Relative to placebo recipients, vaccine recipients exhibited elevated spike-specific TCR breadth. For non-spike TCRs, breadth in vaccine recipients resembled that in placebo recipients.

The treatment here: approximately 18 received Ad26.COV2.S at low or high dose, single or two shots; about 5 received placebo; per-sample allocation not given. Samples analyzed were those drawn on day 63 after the first vaccine or placebo injection. Libraries were prepared by immunoSEQ multiplex PCR; TCRdb keeps only in-frame clonotypes and omits some of them. The sample yields some 450,000 clones, around 91% seen once. Per germline, CDR1 ENHRY and CDR2 SYGVKD. With 0 bases clipped from V and 2 bases from J, the junction kept 10 bases outside the gene matches. The CDR3 totals 17 residues. On this clone: The antigen is undetermined.

This chain links TRBV10-3 with TRBJ2-7; TRBD2 aligns across 7 bases. The material sequenced was peripheral blood, taken in a trial of Ad26.COV2.S vaccine versus placebo. This receptor was identified in a person aged 18-65 years who received the Ad26.COV2.S COVID-19 vaccine or a placebo. The CDR3 DNA sequence: TGTGCCATCAGTGAGTCGAGATCCAGGAGCGGGGCCTACGAGCAGTACTTC. It yields the protein CAISESRSRSGAYEQYF.